These 25 T cell receptor beta chains originate from one sample sequenced in a study of cytomegalovirus exposure and HLA in healthy donors. Vbeta (60) and Jbeta (13) primers were used in the PCR. The protocol was immunoSEQ multiplex PCR, while the TCRdb copy is restricted to in-frame clones and leaves out a portion. The sample carries 150,000 to 200,000 clones, around 80% recorded once. The sequenced material came from PBMCs. The receptors were gathered from a woman under 40 in good health and CMV-seropositive.

The J gene is TRBJ2-3, the V gene TRBV6-1; D possibly corresponds to TRBD2 (6 bases). The CDR3 runs 15 residues. The ends were cut back, 4 bases at V and 2 bases at J, with 13 bases in the middle. Germline V gene data show CDR1 as MNHNS and CDR2 as SASEGT. The CDR3 coding sequence is TGTGCCAGCAGTGTGACGGCGGGGTCCACAGATACGCAGTATTTT. Protein sequence: CASSVTAGSTDTQYF.

This clone has more than one count but fewer than ten. The chain couples TRBV29-1 to TRBJ2-5; the match to TRBD2 covers 8 bases. This CDR3 is built from 16 residues. Germline CDR1 reads SQVTM; CDR2 reads ANQGSEA. Trimming removed 1 base from V and 4 bases from J; junction bases left unmatched: 11. Here the CDR3 reads CSVEGDQAGVGETQYF. For the CDR3, the DNA is TGCAGCGTTGAAGGGGATCAAGCGGGGGTTGGAGAGACCCAGTACTTC.

A single count supports this clone. The rearrangement joins TRBV30 to TRBJ1-1; D might be TRBD1 (5 bases). Trimming left V 4 bases short and J 5 bases short, with 17 bases between. CDR1 and CDR2 (germline): GTSNPN, SVGIG (reference sequence). This CDR3 has 14 amino acids. CDR3 sequence reads: CAWNRGIGETEAFF. The CDR3 bases are TGTGCCTGGAATAGGGGAATTGGGGAAACTGAAGCTTTCTTT.

The chain has TRBV14 and TRBJ1-2; D not resolved. Germline assignment: CDR1 SGHDN and CDR2 FVKESK. Trimming removed 4 bases at V and 7 bases at J, with 13 bases between. This CDR3 comprises 13 residues. This CDR3 is CASSPRQVGGYTF. CDR3 nucleotide sequence: TGTGCCAGCAGCCCTCGCCAAGTCGGTGGCTACACCTTC.

The CDR3 DNA follows: TGTGCCAGCAGCTTAACAGGGGTGCCTAATGAAAAACTGTTTTTT. Translation: CASSLTGVPNEKLFF. V gene TRBV9 combines with J gene TRBJ1-4; 7 nucleotides match TRBD1. This CDR3 contains 15 residues. CDR1 is SGDLS, CDR2 YYNGEE, per germline. Unmatched junction bases numbered 6, after V lost 4 bases and J lost 3 bases.

The chain's CDR3 is CASSLSRGRTEAFF. In DNA form, the CDR3 reads TGCGCCAGCAGCTTGAGCAGGGGTAGGACTGAAGCTTTCTTT. J is TRBJ1-1 and V is TRBV5-1; weak D call: TRBD1 (6 bases). This CDR3 region has 14 residues. Trimming cost V 1 base and J 5 bases, with 12 bases left between them. From germline, CDR1 is SGHRS and CDR2 YFSETQ.

This clone was detected only once. The V and J genes are TRBV7-2 and TRBJ2-1, with 9 positions matching TRBD2. Trimming cost V 3 bases and J 10 bases; bases outside gene matches: 7. CDR1 is SGHTA and CDR2 is FQGNSA in the germline V gene. The CDR3 is 14 residues long. As DNA, the CDR3 is TGTGCCAGCAGCTTTTCTGCGGGGGGGCTCGAGCAGTTCTTC. It yields the protein CASSFSAGGLEQFF.

The chain uses TRBV7-8 and TRBJ2-4, with 8 bases identical to TRBD1. After removal of 6 bases from V and 1 base from J, the junction contained 8 bases not matched to a gene. CDR3 length: 16 residues. Germline CDR1 is SGHVS and CDR2 is FQNEAQ. Here the CDR3 reads CASRQNWTGAKNIQYF. The CDR3 bases are TGTGCCAGCAGACAAAATTGGACAGGGGCCAAAAACATTCAGTACTTC.

The J gene is TRBJ1-4, the V gene TRBV25-1, with TRBD1 matching 7 bases. V trimming: 5 bases; J trimming: 8 bases; junction bases outside the gene matches: 17. The CDR3 is made up of 17 amino acids. Germline V lookup: CDR1 MGHDK, CDR2 SYGVNS. The CDR3 bases are TGTGCCAGCAGTCAGATAGCCGGGACAGTGTCGGGGGAAAAACTGTTTTTT. It translates to CASSQIAGTVSGEKLFF.

The genes are TRBV30 and TRBJ1-5; D gene ambiguous. Trimming left V 2 bases short and J 9 bases short, with 14 bases between. The V gene's germline CDR1 is GTSNPN and CDR2 SVGIG (reference sequence). The CDR3 length is 13 residues. This CDR3 is CAWSPKMNTPQHF. DNA for the CDR3: TGTGCCTGGAGTCCGAAAATGAACACGCCCCAGCATTTT. The variable domain in full, completed from reference TRBV30 and TRBJ1-5, reads SQTIHQWPATLVQPVGSPLSLECTVEGTSNPNLYWYRQAAGRGLQLLFYSVGIGQISSEVPQNLSASRPQDRQFILSSKKLLLSDSGFYLCAWSPKMNTPQHFGDGTRLSIL.

This clone was seen once. The V and J genes are TRBV5-6 and TRBJ2-1; TRBD2 might be the D (7 bases). Germline V gene sequence: CDR1 SGHDT, CDR2 YYEEEE. Trimming stripped 0 bases from V and 4 bases from J, with 20 bases between. The CDR3 runs to 18 residues. The CDR3 nucleotides are TGTGCCAGCAGCTTGGGGGGGGGTGGGGGCGGAGGGTACAATGAGCAGTTCTTC. This gives the protein CASSLGGGGGGGYNEQFF.

This chain links TRBV30 with TRBJ2-5; 7 positions agree with TRBD2. V dropped 3 bases and J dropped 2; count of bases not matched to a gene: 3. Germline CDR1 and CDR2: GTSNPN and SVGIG (reference sequence). The CDR3 runs to 13 residues. Written as DNA, the CDR3 is TGTGCCTGGAGGGGGGGGGAGCAAGAGACCCAGTACTTC. Protein: CAWRGGEQETQYF.

CDR3 amino acids: CASRRVWTGGEKLFF. CDR3 coding DNA: TGTGCCAGCAGGCGTGTTTGGACAGGGGGTGAAAAACTGTTTTTT. The rearrangement joins TRBV6-5 to TRBJ1-4; TRBD1 aligns across 10 bases. Germline CDR1 reads MNHEY; CDR2 reads SVGAGI. V shed 6 bases, J shed 7 bases, and the junction held 8 bases outside the gene matches. The length of the CDR3 is 15 residues.

The chain has TRBV9 and TRBJ2-7, with TRBD2 matching 7 bases. This CDR3 comprises 15 residues. Losses at the gene ends were 0 bases for V and 6 bases for J; bases not matched to a gene: 9. Germline loops: CDR1 SGDLS, CDR2 YYNGEE. As DNA, the CDR3 is TGTGCCAGCAGCGTAGGGGAGGGGTTCGTGCTCGAGCAGTACTTC. Protein sequence: CASSVGEGFVLEQYF. Filled out from reference TRBV9 and TRBJ2-7, the complete variable domain reads DSGVTQTPKHLITATGQRVTLRCSPRSGDLSVYWYQQSLDQGLQFLIQYYNGEERAKGNILERFSAQQFPDLHSELNLSSLELGDSALYFCASSVGEGFVLEQYFGPGTRLTVT.

This chain uses TRBV6-1 with TRBJ1-6; TRBD1 aligns across 7 bases. The junction had 6 bases not matched to a gene; V was cut back by 5 bases and J by 5 bases. The CDR3 length is 15 residues. Per germline, CDR1 MNHNS and CDR2 SASEGT. CDR3 sequence (DNA): TGTGCCAGCAGTCAACGACAGGGCCATAATTCACCCCTCCACTTT. Translated: CASSQRQGHNSPLHF.

The genes are TRBV5-1 and TRBJ2-7; 9 bases agree with TRBD2. V lost 7 bases and J lost 1; bases outside the gene matches: 6. The CDR3 contains 14 residues. Per the germline V gene, CDR1 is SGHRS and CDR2 is YFSETQ. CDR3 DNA sequence: TGCGCCAGCGCCCGGACTAGCGCATCCTACGAGCAGTACTTC. Encoded protein: CASARTSASYEQYF.

The CDR3, as DNA: TGTGCCAGCAGCTTGGTGATTCCAGGATCCTACGAGCAGTACTTC. Translated, it gives CASSLVIPGSYEQYF. The chain has TRBV5-4 and TRBJ2-7; D unclear. CDR1 SGHNT and CDR2 YYREEE come from the germline V gene (reference sequence). CDR3 length: 15 residues. V was cut by 0 bases and J by 1 base, with 11 bases left in between.

V is TRBV6-1 and J is TRBJ2-6, with a possible D match to TRBD2 (5 bases). Trimming stripped 1 base from V and 0 bases from J, with 7 bases between. Germline CDR1 is MNHNS and CDR2 is SASEGT. The CDR3 totals 16 residues. In DNA, the CDR3 is TGTGCCAGCAGTGAAGGCGGGCTCTCTGGGGCCAACGTCCTGACTTTC. The encoded protein is CASSEGGLSGANVLTF.

CDR3 loop: CSGGLAGGPETQYF. CDR3 sequence (DNA): TGCAGCGGGGGACTAGCGGGAGGGCCTGAGACCCAGTACTTC. V is TRBV29-1 and J is TRBJ2-5; 16 bases fit TRBD2. There are 14 residues in the CDR3. V gave up 7 bases and J gave up 5 bases; unmatched junction bases: 4. In germline, CDR1 is SQVTM, CDR2 ANQGSEA.

J is TRBJ1-2 and V is TRBV19, with TRBD1 as a possible D gene (5 bases). Germline V CDR1 and CDR2: LNHDA, SQIVND (reference sequence). The CDR3 spans 11 residues. With 8 bases removed from V and 7 bases from J, the gap between germline ends came to 11 bases. In DNA, the CDR3 is TGTGCCAGTGAGTGGGGGGGTGGCTACACCTTC. Protein product: CASEWGGGYTF.

This chain uses TRBV5-1 with TRBJ1-1; TRBD1 agrees at 7 bases. This CDR3 contains 12 residues. The germline gives CDR1 SGHRS, CDR2 YFSETQ. Unmatched junction bases numbered 4, after V lost 7 bases and J lost 4 bases. CDR3 protein: CASGDRATEAFF. In nucleotides, the CDR3 is TGCGCCAGCGGAGACAGGGCCACTGAAGCTTTCTTT.

V usage is TRBV4-1 and J usage is TRBJ2-1; possibly TRBD2 for D (6 bases). The V end lost 0 bases, the J end lost 4 bases, and 19 bases lay between the germline ends. The germline gives CDR1 MGHRA, CDR2 YSYEKL. The CDR3 consists of 18 residues. CDR3 protein: CASSQDTGLLAGYNEQFF. CDR3 coding DNA: TGCGCCAGCAGCCAAGATACGGGACTGCTAGCTGGTTACAATGAGCAGTTCTTC.

This clone appeared a single time. The gene calls are TRBV7-2 and TRBJ2-7; no clear D gene. The CDR3 is 11 residues long. The V gene's germline CDR1 is SGHTA and CDR2 FQGNSA. The V and J ends lost 4 bases and 3 bases respectively, with 4 bases between them. The CDR3 is CASSSYYEQYF. In DNA form, the CDR3 reads TGTGCCAGCAGCTCCTACTACGAGCAGTACTTC.

As DNA, the CDR3 is TGTGCCAGTAGTATAGATGGGGGCAGGGGTACCTATGGCTACACCTTC. Protein product: CASSIDGGRGTYGYTF. The chain employs TRBV19 and TRBJ1-2, with a weak D call TRBD1 (6 bases). The V end was cut by 0 bases, the J end by 4 bases, with 15 bases between. CDR3 length: 16 amino acids. Germline values: CDR1 LNHDA, CDR2 SQIVND (reference sequence).

This rearrangement joins TRBV7-8 to TRBJ2-5, with D possibly matching TRBD2 (5 bases). Trimming took off 2 bases at V and 6 bases at J, with 19 bases between the two ends. Per the germline V gene, CDR1 is SGHVS and CDR2 is FQNEAQ. CDR3 length: 16 residues. For the CDR3, the DNA is TGTGCCAGCAGCTTATCGATTAGCTTGTGGGAGCAGACCCAGTACTTC. As protein: CASSLSISLWEQTQYF.